These 28 T cell receptor beta chains share one sample of origin, sequenced in a study of T cell responses to AZD1222 COVID-19 vaccine. Using immunoSEQ multiplex PCR, the repertoire was profiled, and TCRdb retains in-frame clones only, with some absent. In the table there are just under 150,000 clones, about 92% of which are singletons. The specimen comprised peripheral blood, sampled 28 days after the second AZD1222 dose. The receptors were sampled from an adult who received the AZD1222 COVID-19 vaccine.

The rearrangement joins TRBV12-3 or TRBV12-4 to TRBJ2-5, with 7 positions matching TRBD1. This CDR3 spans 13 amino acids. The J segment lost 2 bases and the V segment lost 6 bases, leaving 3 bases of the junction unmatched. CDR3 DNA sequence: TGTGCCAGCAGGAGGGGACAGCAAGAGACCCAGTACTTC. Translating gives CASRRGQQETQYF.

A word on this clone: This same CDR3 is encoded by further DNA sequences in the sample. The chain couples TRBV19 to TRBJ1-5; D is ambiguous. Trimming took off 1 base at V and 7 bases at J, with 11 bases between the two ends. The CDR3 consists of 14 residues. Germline lookup yields CDR1 LNHDA and CDR2 SQIVND (reference sequence). Here the CDR3 reads CASSIVGVGQPQHF. The DNA of the CDR3 is TGTGCCAGTAGTATAGTCGGGGTTGGACAGCCCCAGCATTTT. Using reference TRBV19 and TRBJ1-5 for the parts outside the CDR3, the full variable domain is DGGITQSPKYLFRKEGQNVTLSCEQNLNHDAMYWYRQDPGQGLRLIYYSQIVNDFQKGDIAEGYSVSREKKESFPLTVTSAQKNPTAFYLCASSIVGVGQPQHFGDGTRLSIL.

The chain couples TRBV18 to TRBJ1-1; no reliable D call. Deletions cut 1 base from V and 3 bases from J, with 12 bases between. CDR1 is KGHSH and CDR2 is LQKENI in the germline V gene. This CDR3 is 15 amino acids long. CDR3 sequence: CASSPRFGQDTEAFF. CDR3 nucleotide sequence: TGTGCCAGCTCACCACGATTCGGCCAGGACACTGAAGCTTTCTTT.

The V call is TRBV27, the J call TRBJ2-7; tentative D call: TRBD2 (5 bases). The CDR3 totals 14 residues. The V gene's germline CDR1 is MNHEY and CDR2 SMNVEV (reference sequence). The V and J ends lost 0 bases and 3 bases respectively, with 9 bases between them. CDR3 protein: CASSLSRTHYEQYF. Here the CDR3 DNA reads TGTGCCAGCAGTTTATCCCGGACTCACTACGAGCAGTACTTC.

This clone qualifies as medium-sized. The V and J genes are TRBV18 and TRBJ2-5, with D perhaps TRBD2 (5 bases). Per the germline V gene, CDR1 is KGHSH and CDR2 is LQKENI. The CDR3 totals 16 residues. Deletions cut 0 bases from V and 1 base from J, with 12 bases between. The CDR3 nucleotides read TGTGCCAGCTCACCACCGGTTGAGGGCAGCCAAGAGACCCAGTACTTC. This codes for CASSPPVEGSQETQYF.

This chain joins TRBV24-1 and TRBJ2-3; maybe TRBD1 (6 bases). Trimming stripped 0 bases from V and 0 bases from J, with 12 bases between. CDR1 and CDR2 from the germline V gene are KGHDR and SFDVKD. The CDR3 contains 17 residues. Here the CDR3 DNA reads TGTGCCACCAGTGATTTGCTAAACAGGGTTAGCACAGATACGCAGTATTTT. As protein: CATSDLLNRVSTDTQYF.

The J gene is TRBJ1-1, the V gene TRBV19; the D is unclear. V lost 5 bases to trimming and J lost 1 base, with 20 bases between them. There are 17 residues in the CDR3. Germline V lookup: CDR1 LNHDA, CDR2 SQIVND (reference sequence). This CDR3 reads CASSPIMPTTQNTEAFF. The CDR3 DNA reads TGTGCCAGTAGTCCCATCATGCCGACCACCCAGAACACTGAAGCTTTCTTT. Combining the CDR3 with reference TRBV19 and TRBJ1-1 gives the whole variable domain DGGITQSPKYLFRKEGQNVTLSCEQNLNHDAMYWYRQDPGQGLRLIYYSQIVNDFQKGDIAEGYSVSREKKESFPLTVTSAQKNPTAFYLCASSPIMPTTQNTEAFFGQGTRLTVV.

The rearrangement uses TRBV6-4 and TRBJ1-5, with 7 nucleotides matching TRBD1. The J segment lost 2 bases and the V segment lost 2 bases, leaving 15 bases of the junction unmatched. This CDR3 region has 19 residues. Germline CDR1 MRHNA, CDR2 SNTAGT. The CDR3 is CASSDVAGGPDPRNQPQHF. CDR3 nucleotide sequence: TGTGCCAGCAGTGACGTCGCAGGGGGTCCCGATCCTCGCAATCAGCCCCAGCATTTT.

The chain joins TRBV18 to TRBJ2-5, with 9 nucleotides matching TRBD1. This CDR3 spans 15 amino acids. Germline V gene data show CDR1 as KGHSH and CDR2 as LQKENI. With 1 base clipped from V and 3 bases from J, the junction kept 3 bases outside the gene matches. The CDR3: CASSPQQGAEETQYF. CDR3 DNA: TGTGCCAGCTCACCACAACAGGGGGCTGAAGAGACCCAGTACTTC.

The table lists this clone with a few counts. The chain combines TRBV9 with TRBJ2-2, with 9 positions matching TRBD1. The CDR3 is made up of 16 amino acids. V was pared by 4 bases and J by 5 bases, with 9 bases of the junction left unmatched. Germline assignment: CDR1 SGDLS and CDR2 YYNGEE. CDR3 in DNA: TGTGCCAGCAGCTACGGGACAGGGAGGGAAACCGGGGAGCTGTTTTTT. Amino acid sequence: CASSYGTGRETGELFF.

V usage is TRBV6-1 and J usage is TRBJ1-1, with no clear D. The CDR3 runs 18 residues. Germline V gives CDR1 MNHNS, CDR2 SASEGT. Trimming stripped 0 bases from V and 3 bases from J, with 20 bases between. The chain's CDR3 is CASSEARWYGPGYTEAFF. The DNA of the CDR3 is TGTGCCAGCAGTGAAGCGCGGTGGTACGGGCCTGGATACACTGAAGCTTTCTTT.

V and J are TRBV19 and TRBJ2-1, with TRBD2 identical over 14 bases. J gave up 4 bases and V 6 bases, and 11 bases lay outside the gene matches. The CDR3 sequence is 18 residues long. Germline V CDR1 and CDR2: LNHDA, SQIVND (reference sequence). The CDR3 DNA is TGTGCCAGTAGCCCCGGACTAGCGGGAGGTATTCGATACAATGAGCAGTTCTTC. It specifies CASSPGLAGGIRYNEQFF.

V is TRBV5-1 and J is TRBJ2-7; maybe TRBD2 (5 bases). Germline loops: CDR1 SGHRS, CDR2 YFSETQ. The CDR3 runs 10 residues. Here the CDR3 reads CASSLTTGEV. CDR3 DNA: TGCGCCAGCAGCTTAACGACCGGGGAGGTC.

This clone was seen more than once but under ten times. The chain has TRBV29-1 and TRBJ1-2, with 7 bases matching TRBD1. V was clipped by 4 bases and J by 8 bases; unmatched bases: 1. CDR3 length equals 10 residues. Germline V gene data show CDR1 as SQVTM and CDR2 as ANQGSEA. The CDR3 DNA sequence: TGCAGCGTTGCAGGGGGAGGCTACACCTTC. Translating gives CSVAGGGYTF.

V gene TRBV30 combines with J gene TRBJ2-7; D gene uncertain. In germline, CDR1 is GTSNPN, CDR2 SVGIG (reference sequence). The V gene lost 5 bases and the J gene lost 4 bases, with 18 bases spanning the gap. There are 14 residues in the CDR3. CDR3 in amino acids: CAWGLGSLGYEQYF. CDR3 in DNA: TGTGCCTGGGGCCTAGGCAGCCTAGGGTACGAGCAGTACTTC.

The chain employs TRBV11-2 and TRBJ2-2; D remains unclear. The CDR3 is 15 residues long. Per germline, CDR1 SGHAT and CDR2 FQNNGV. V lost 1 base, J lost 6 bases, and 12 bases lay in between. CDR3 nucleotide sequence: TGTGCCAGCAGCTTAGTTGGGCCGCCATCCGGGGAGCTGTTTTTT. Residues: CASSLVGPPSGELFF.

This clone was picked up one time. This chain joins TRBV6-6 and TRBJ1-3, with D possibly TRBD1 on 6 matching bases. Trimming shortened V by 7 bases and J by 4 bases, and 14 bases separated the two germline ends. Germline CDR1 reads MNHNY; CDR2 reads SVGAGI (reference sequence). CDR3 length equals 14 residues. The DNA of the CDR3 is TGTGCCAGCACCTTCGGGGGGGCGGGAAACACCATATATTTT. Translating it yields CASTFGGAGNTIYF.

J is TRBJ2-1 and V is TRBV9; TRBD2 matches 8 bases. CDR3 length: 16 amino acids. Germline assignment: CDR1 SGDLS and CDR2 YYNGEE. V lost 0 bases to trimming and J lost 7 bases; unmatched junction nucleotides: 9. This CDR3 reads CASSVDIGTSGNEQFF. The CDR3 coding sequence is TGTGCCAGCAGCGTAGACATAGGGACTAGTGGAAATGAGCAGTTCTTC.

This chain joins TRBV5-1 and TRBJ1-2; 12 nucleotides match TRBD1. The CDR3 is made up of 17 amino acids. Germline CDR1 and CDR2: SGHRS and YFSETQ. V was pared by 0 bases and J by 8 bases, with 11 bases of the junction left unmatched. As DNA, the CDR3 is TGCGCCAGCAGCTTGGCCTCCGGGACAGGGGGCGCGGGCGGCTACACCTTC. Its protein product is CASSLASGTGGAGGYTF.

The chain combines TRBV12-5 with TRBJ2-1, with 8 bases fitting TRBD2. The germline V gene encodes CDR1 LGHNT and CDR2 FRNRAP. The junction had 2 bases not matched to a gene; V was cut back by 1 base and J by 3 bases. The CDR3 is 15 residues long. CDR3 in DNA: TGTGCTAGTGGTTTGGGGCTAGCGGGCTACAATGAGCAGTTCTTC. This codes for CASGLGLAGYNEQFF.

The chain uses TRBV12-3 or TRBV12-4 and TRBJ2-7; 7 nucleotides agree with TRBD1. The CDR3 runs to 12 residues. The junction had 5 bases not matched to a gene; V was cut back by 10 bases and J by 2 bases. The CDR3 DNA sequence: TGTGCCACGAGACAGGGTCCCTACGAGCAGTACTTC. It translates to CATRQGPYEQYF.

The J gene is TRBJ2-7, the V gene TRBV2, with 13 bases that match TRBD2. CDR3 length equals 15 residues. V lost 5 bases to trimming and J lost 3 bases; unmatched junction nucleotides: 4. Germline CDR1 reads SNHLY; CDR2 reads FYNNEI. The CDR3 loop is CASSRLAGGFYEQYF. CDR3 DNA: TGTGCCAGCAGTCGACTAGCGGGAGGTTTCTACGAGCAGTACTTC. Full variable domain (missing parts from reference TRBV2 and TRBJ2-7): EPEVTQTPSHQVTQMGQEVILRCVPISNHLYFYWYRQILGQKVEFLVSFYNNEISEKSEIFDDQFSVERPDGSNFTLKIRSTKLEDSAMYFCASSRLAGGFYEQYFGPGTRLTVT.

This clone was counted once. The chain has TRBV6-6 and TRBJ1-5, with D unclear. The CDR3 extends over 13 amino acids. Trimming left V 8 bases short and J 0 bases short, with 8 bases between. Looked up from germline, CDR1 is MNHNY and CDR2 is SVGAGI (reference sequence). The CDR3 loop reads CASLIDSNQPQHF. CDR3 bases: TGTGCCAGCCTCATAGATAGCAATCAGCCCCAGCATTTT.

The gene calls are TRBV7-2 and TRBJ1-2, with a tentative D call TRBD1 (5 bases). CDR1 SGHTA and CDR2 FQGNSA come from the germline V gene. The CDR3 contains 14 residues. Between the trimmed V and J ends, which lost 5 bases and 0 bases, there was a span of 10 bases. In DNA form, the CDR3 reads TGTGCCAGCAGCCCTGGGGGGTCTAACTATGGCTACACCTTC. Translation gives CASSPGGSNYGYTF.

The chain has TRBV7-2 and TRBJ2-1, with D hard to call. The germline V gene has CDR1 SGHTA and CDR2 FQGNSA. The ends were cut back, 6 bases at V and 0 bases at J, with 9 bases in the middle. The CDR3 has 14 residues. CDR3 loop: CASRDVLSYNEQFF. As DNA, the CDR3 is TGTGCCAGCAGGGATGTGCTCTCCTACAATGAGCAGTTCTTC.

The chain uses TRBV6-5 and TRBJ2-5, with 9 nucleotides matching TRBD1. CDR1 MNHEY and CDR2 SVGAGI come from the germline V gene. The CDR3 is 14 amino acids. V lost 7 bases to trimming and J lost 5 bases; unmatched junction nucleotides: 8. CDR3 coding DNA: TGTGCCAGCACTGGACAGGGGAAATGGGAGACCCAGTACTTC. Protein: CASTGQGKWETQYF.

The sample holds one count of this clone. This chain links TRBV29-1 with TRBJ2-3, with 9 positions matching TRBD1. This CDR3 has 15 residues. Unmatched junction bases numbered 4, after V lost 0 bases and J lost 3 bases. Germline CDR1 reads SQVTM; CDR2 reads ANQGSEA. The DNA of the CDR3 is TGCAGCGTTGAAGAGCCGGGACAGGGTACAGATACGCAGTATTTT. Protein sequence: CSVEEPGQGTDTQYF.

This clone was detected only once. The chain employs TRBV5-6 and TRBJ1-5; no firm D call. V lost 0 bases, J lost 0 bases, and 10 bases lay in between. Germline lookup yields CDR1 SGHDT and CDR2 YYEEEE. The length of the CDR3 is 16 residues. In DNA, the CDR3 is TGTGCCAGCAGCTTGGTGCTATTTTATAGCAATCAGCCCCAGCATTTT. It encodes CASSLVLFYSNQPQHF.